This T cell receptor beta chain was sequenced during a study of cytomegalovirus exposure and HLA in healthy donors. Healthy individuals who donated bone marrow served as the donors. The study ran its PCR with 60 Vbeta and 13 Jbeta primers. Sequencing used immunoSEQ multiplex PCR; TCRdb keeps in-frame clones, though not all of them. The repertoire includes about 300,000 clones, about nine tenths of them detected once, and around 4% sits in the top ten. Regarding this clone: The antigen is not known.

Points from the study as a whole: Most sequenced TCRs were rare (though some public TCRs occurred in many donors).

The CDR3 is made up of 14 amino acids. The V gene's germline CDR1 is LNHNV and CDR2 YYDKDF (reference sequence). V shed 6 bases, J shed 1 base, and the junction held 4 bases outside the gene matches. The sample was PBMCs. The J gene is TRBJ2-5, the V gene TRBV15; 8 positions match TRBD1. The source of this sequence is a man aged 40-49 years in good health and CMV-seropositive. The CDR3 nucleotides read TGTGCCACCAGAGCGGACAGGGCCCAAGAGACCCAGTACTTC. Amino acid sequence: CATRADRAQETQYF.